Shown below are 21 T cell receptor beta chains from a single sample sequenced in a study of long-term antiretroviral therapy in people with HIV. At the survey level, the v3.0 immunoSEQ assay was run. This table comes from immunoSEQ multiplex PCR, and its TCRdb copy is limited to in-frame clones, with some not included. The repertoire holds 20,000 to 25,000 clones, 70% to 80% seen once, with roughly a tenth in the top ten. The sample consisted of unsorted PBMCs, taken 4.1 years after starting antiretroviral therapy. Source of these receptors: a woman in her thirties or forties with HIV.

The chain links TRBV27 to TRBJ1-2; 10 bases are shared with TRBD1. There are 13 residues in the CDR3. The junction had 4 bases not matched to a gene; V was cut back by 4 bases and J by 8 bases. The germline V gene has CDR1 MNHEY and CDR2 SMNVEV (reference sequence). CDR3 DNA: TGTGCCAGCAGTTCCGGGACAGGGGTCGGCTACACCTTC. Translation: CASSSGTGVGYTF.

This clone was seen just once. The gene calls are TRBV18 and TRBJ2-1; 7 positions match TRBD2. This CDR3 has 15 residues. J gave up 4 bases and V 5 bases, and 8 bases lay outside the gene matches. The germline V gene encodes CDR1 KGHSH and CDR2 LQKENI. The CDR3: CASSFASGKYNEQFF. DNA for the CDR3: TGTGCCAGCTCATTTGCTAGCGGAAAGTACAATGAGCAGTTCTTC. The full variable domain, rest sourced from reference TRBV18 and TRBJ2-1, is NAGVMQNPRHLVRRRGQEARLRCSPMKGHSHVYWYRQLPEEGLKFMVYLQKENIIDESGMPKERFSAEFPKEGPSILRIQQVVRGDSAAYFCASSFASGKYNEQFFGPGTRLTVL.

The CDR3 sequence: CASSHVASAGNTIYF. The CDR3 coding sequence is TGTGCCAGCAGCCACGTGGCATCCGCTGGAAACACCATATATTTT. The chain is built from TRBV5-6 and TRBJ1-3, with no clear D. The CDR3 is 15 residues long. Trimming cost V 4 bases and J 2 bases, with 13 bases left between them. The germline gives CDR1 SGHDT, CDR2 YYEEEE.

CDR3 in amino acids: CASRYGGSTGELFF. In DNA form, the CDR3 reads TGTGCCAGCAGATACGGGGGGTCCACCGGGGAGCTGTTTTTT. The rearrangement links TRBV27 to TRBJ2-2; TRBD2 aligns across 7 bases. Germline CDR1 and CDR2: MNHEY and SMNVEV (reference sequence). The ends lost 6 bases at V and 4 bases at J; junction bases unmatched: 5. The CDR3 runs to 14 residues.

This clone was counted a single time. The chain has TRBV5-8 and TRBJ2-4; D unclear. Germline V lookup: CDR1 SGHTS, CDR2 YDEGEE. V was clipped by 2 bases and J by 3 bases, with 15 bases between them. CDR3 size: 16 residues. The CDR3 DNA is TGTGCCAGCAGCTTCAGGCCAGGTTCTATCAAAAACATTCAGTACTTC. This gives the protein CASSFRPGSIKNIQYF. Full variable domain (remainder filled in from reference TRBV5-8 and TRBJ2-4): EAGVTQSPTHLIKTRGQQATLRCSPISGHTSVYWYQQALGLGLQFLLWYDEGEERNRGNFPPRFSGRQFPNYSSELNVNALELEDSALYLCASSFRPGSIKNIQYFGAGTRLSVL.

The V gene is TRBV11-2, the J gene TRBJ2-5; D is ambiguous. The CDR3 length is 15 residues. Trimming left V 5 bases short and J 1 base short, with 14 bases between. Per the germline V gene, CDR1 is SGHAT and CDR2 is FQNNGV. The CDR3 spells CASSKTWATQETQYF. As DNA, the CDR3 is TGTGCCAGCAGCAAAACGTGGGCCACCCAAGAGACCCAGTACTTC.

As for this clone: One junction end disagrees with the germline gene, perhaps due to a read error. The chain couples TRBV29-1 to TRBJ1-2; D gene uncertain. Germline CDR1 SQVTM, CDR2 ANQGSEA. The CDR3 contains 11 residues. The CDR3 bases are TGCAGCGCTGAAACGGTATATGGCTACACCTTC. This translates into CSAETVYGYTF.

The V call is TRBV18, the J call TRBJ2-3, with 13 bases lining up with TRBD2. Germline V gives CDR1 KGHSH, CDR2 LQKENI. J was trimmed by 1 base and V by 5 bases; bases with no gene match: 6. CDR3 size: 17 residues. The CDR3 nucleotides read TGTGCCAGCTCAGCCGGGACTAGCGGGACGGGCACAGATACGCAGTATTTT. Encoded protein: CASSAGTSGTGTDTQYF.

The chain links TRBV7-6 to TRBJ2-5; the match to TRBD1 covers 8 bases. The CDR3 runs to 15 residues. Germline V gene lookup returns CDR1 SGHVS and CDR2 FNYEAQ. J gave up 5 bases and V 5 bases, and 10 bases lay outside the gene matches. The CDR3 DNA follows: TGTGCCAGCAGCGGCGGCAGGGGGCAGGGGGAGACCCAGTACTTC. It is translated as CASSGGRGQGETQYF. Filled out from reference TRBV7-6 and TRBJ2-5, the complete variable domain reads GAGVSQSPRYKVTKRGQDVALRCDPISGHVSLYWYRQALGQGPEFLTYFNYEAQQDKSGLPNDRFSAERPEGSISTLTIQRTEQRDSAMYRCASSGGRGQGETQYFGPGTRLLVL.

In its sample, this clone was seen once. This rearrangement joins TRBV10-3 to TRBJ1-1, with 8 bases aligning to TRBD1. There are 13 residues in the CDR3. The trim removed 11 bases at V and 1 base at J, leaving 6 bases unmatched. Germline V gene data show CDR1 as ENHRY and CDR2 as SYGVKD. This chain's CDR3 is CAAQGDGNTEAFF. In nucleotides, the CDR3 is TGTGCCGCACAGGGGGATGGGAACACTGAAGCTTTCTTT.

The chain carries TRBV11-3 and TRBJ1-2; D not certain. Germline V gene sequence: CDR1 SGHNT, CDR2 YENEEA. Deletions cut 3 bases from V and 0 bases from J, with 8 bases between. The CDR3 runs to 14 residues. The CDR3 loop reads CASSLAGTNYGYTF. The CDR3 DNA reads TGTGCCAGCAGCTTGGCTGGAACTAACTATGGCTACACCTTC.

This sequence joins TRBV7-9 and TRBJ2-7; a weak D match, TRBD2 (5 bases). V was cut by 3 bases and J by 6 bases, with 12 bases left in between. The CDR3 spans 13 residues. Germline values: CDR1 SEHNR, CDR2 FQNEAQ (reference sequence). The CDR3 reads CASSFGGGAEQYF. The CDR3 bases are TGTGCCAGCAGCTTTGGCGGAGGTGCCGAGCAGTACTTC.

There are a few counts of this clone. Here the CDR3 DNA reads TGTGCCTGGAGTGTACAGGGGGCTGAAGCTTTCTTT. Encoded protein: CAWSVQGAEAFF. The chain uses TRBV30 and TRBJ1-1; 8 bases fit TRBD1. CDR3 size: 12 residues. V dropped 0 bases and J dropped 6; count of bases not matched to a gene: 0. From germline, CDR1 is GTSNPN and CDR2 SVGIG (reference sequence).

This clone was counted only a few times. In nucleotides, the CDR3 is TGTGCCAGCAGCTTGTTCGTCCAGGGAATCTCACCCCTCCACTTT. It yields the protein CASSLFVQGISPLHF. This chain links TRBV5-8 with TRBJ1-6; D possibly corresponds to TRBD1 (5 bases). Germline CDR1 reads SGHTS; CDR2 reads YDEGEE. The CDR3 covers 15 residues. The V end lost 1 base, the J end lost 10 bases, and 15 bases lay between the germline ends.

This sequence joins TRBV6-1 and TRBJ2-3; possibly TRBD1 for D (6 bases). V was cut by 4 bases and J by 1 base, with 12 bases left in between. Germline V gives CDR1 MNHNS, CDR2 SASEGT. The CDR3 runs to 15 residues. The CDR3 loop is CASSVRQAGTDTQYF. CDR3 nucleotides: TGTGCCAGCAGTGTACGACAGGCTGGCACAGATACGCAGTATTTT.

This clone was seen a few times. V usage is TRBV7-8 and J usage is TRBJ2-1; D may be TRBD1 (6 bases). The CDR3 contains 16 residues. With 1 base removed from V and 0 bases from J, the gap between germline ends came to 10 bases. Germline V CDR1 and CDR2: SGHVS, FQNEAQ. This chain's CDR3 is CASSLGTVSSYNEQFF. For the CDR3, the DNA is TGTGCCAGCAGCTTAGGGACAGTGAGCTCCTACAATGAGCAGTTCTTC.

This sequence joins TRBV7-8 and TRBJ2-1, with D possibly TRBD2 on 5 matching bases. There are 12 residues in the CDR3. Trimming took off 5 bases at V and 9 bases at J, with 11 bases between the two ends. Germline CDR1 is SGHVS and CDR2 is FQNEAQ. The CDR3 DNA follows: TGTGCCAGCAGCCGGACTCGACCTGAGCAGTTCTTC. Its translation is CASSRTRPEQFF.

The table lists this clone with a few counts. The chain links TRBV7-9 to TRBJ1-1; 8 bases agree with TRBD1. This CDR3 is 13 amino acids long. V trimming: 2 bases; J trimming: 7 bases; junction bases outside the gene matches: 3. Per germline, CDR1 SEHNR and CDR2 FQNEAQ (reference sequence). The DNA of the CDR3 is TGTGCCAGCAGCTTAAGGGGGACAGGTGAAGCTTTCTTT. Protein product: CASSLRGTGEAFF.

The CDR3 bases are TGTGCCTGGACTAGCGGGGGGGGGACAGATACGCAGTATTTT. This encodes CAWTSGGGTDTQYF. The chain joins TRBV30 to TRBJ2-3; 12 nucleotides match TRBD2. CDR1 and CDR2 (germline): GTSNPN, SVGIG (reference sequence). CDR3 length: 14 residues. Unmatched junction bases numbered 2, after V lost 4 bases and J lost 3 bases. Combining the CDR3 with reference TRBV30 and TRBJ2-3 gives the whole variable domain SQTIHQWPATLVQPVGSPLSLECTVEGTSNPNLYWYRQAAGRGLQLLFYSVGIGQISSEVPQNLSASRPQDRQFILSSKKLLLSDSGFYLCAWTSGGGTDTQYFGPGTRLTVL.

The chain has TRBV11-3 and TRBJ2-2, with 7 bases lining up with TRBD1. CDR3 length: 14 amino acids. Trimming removed 8 bases from V and 0 bases from J; junction bases left unmatched: 3. The germline CDR1 and CDR2 sequences are SGHNT and YENEEA. CDR3 region: CASGGQANTGELFF. The CDR3 region has the DNA TGTGCCAGCGGTGGACAGGCGAACACCGGGGAGCTGTTTTTT.

The CDR3 loop reads CASSPGLESSDTQYF. The CDR3 nucleotides are TGTGCCAGCAGCCCCGGACTAGAGTCTTCAGATACGCAGTATTTT. V usage is TRBV13 and J usage is TRBJ2-3, with 7 nucleotides matching TRBD2. The CDR3 runs 15 residues. After removal of 5 bases from V and 4 bases from J, the junction contained 9 bases not matched to a gene. Germline lookup yields CDR1 PRHDT and CDR2 FYEKMQ (reference sequence).